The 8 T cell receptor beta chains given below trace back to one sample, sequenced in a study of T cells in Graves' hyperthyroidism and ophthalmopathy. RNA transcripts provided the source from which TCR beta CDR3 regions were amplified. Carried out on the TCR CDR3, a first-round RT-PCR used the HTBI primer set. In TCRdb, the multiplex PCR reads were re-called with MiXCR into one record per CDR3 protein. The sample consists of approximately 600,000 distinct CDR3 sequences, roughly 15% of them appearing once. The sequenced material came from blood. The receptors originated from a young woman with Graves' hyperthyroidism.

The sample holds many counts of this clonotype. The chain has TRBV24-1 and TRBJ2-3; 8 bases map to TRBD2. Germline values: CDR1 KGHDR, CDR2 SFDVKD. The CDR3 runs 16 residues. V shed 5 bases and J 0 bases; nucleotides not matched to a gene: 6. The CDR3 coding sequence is TGTGCCACCAGTGCCGGGTCTAGCGGGAGCACAGATACGCAGTATTTT. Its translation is CATSAGSSGSTDTQYF.

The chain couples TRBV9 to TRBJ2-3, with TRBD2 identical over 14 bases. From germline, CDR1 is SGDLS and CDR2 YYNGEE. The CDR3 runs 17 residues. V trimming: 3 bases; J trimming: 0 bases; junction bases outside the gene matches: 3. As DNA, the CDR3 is TGTGCCAGCAGCGCGAGGACTAGCGGGAGGAGCACAGATACGCAGTATTTT. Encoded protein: CASSARTSGRSTDTQYF.

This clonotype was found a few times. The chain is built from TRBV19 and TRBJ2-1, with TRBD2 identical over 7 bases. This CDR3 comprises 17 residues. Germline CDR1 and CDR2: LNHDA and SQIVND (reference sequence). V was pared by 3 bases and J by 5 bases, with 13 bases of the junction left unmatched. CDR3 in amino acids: CASSMVGGGGWDNEQFF. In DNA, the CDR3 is TGTGCCAGTAGTATGGTTGGGGGGGGTGGTTGGGACAATGAGCAGTTCTTC.

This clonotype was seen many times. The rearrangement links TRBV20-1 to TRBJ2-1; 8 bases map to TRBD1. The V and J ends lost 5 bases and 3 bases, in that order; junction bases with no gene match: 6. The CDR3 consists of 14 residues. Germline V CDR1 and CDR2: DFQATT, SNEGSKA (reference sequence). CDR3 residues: CSAAGGPDYNEQFF. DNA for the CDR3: TGCAGTGCTGCAGGGGGCCCCGACTACAATGAGCAGTTCTTC.

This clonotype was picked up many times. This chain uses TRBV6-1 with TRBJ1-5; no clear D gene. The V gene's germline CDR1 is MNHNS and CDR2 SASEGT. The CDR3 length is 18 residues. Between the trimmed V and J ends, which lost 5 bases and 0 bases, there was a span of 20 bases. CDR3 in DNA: TGTGCCAGCAGTTATTACACCCCCGAGCATTATAGCAATCAGCCCCAGCATTTT. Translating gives CASSYYTPEHYSNQPQHF.

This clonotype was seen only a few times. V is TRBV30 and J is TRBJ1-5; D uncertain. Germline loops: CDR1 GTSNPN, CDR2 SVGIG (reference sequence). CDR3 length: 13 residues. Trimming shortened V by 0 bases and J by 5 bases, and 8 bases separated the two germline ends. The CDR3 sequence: CAWSVGGDQPQHF. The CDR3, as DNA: TGTGCCTGGAGTGTCGGCGGAGATCAGCCCCAGCATTTT.

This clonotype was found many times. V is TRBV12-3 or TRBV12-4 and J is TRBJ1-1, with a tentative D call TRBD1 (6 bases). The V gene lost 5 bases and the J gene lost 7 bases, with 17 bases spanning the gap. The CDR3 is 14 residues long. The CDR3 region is CASSPQGRGSEAFF. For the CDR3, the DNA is TGTGCCAGCAGTCCCCAGGGGAGGGGTAGTGAAGCTTTCTTT.

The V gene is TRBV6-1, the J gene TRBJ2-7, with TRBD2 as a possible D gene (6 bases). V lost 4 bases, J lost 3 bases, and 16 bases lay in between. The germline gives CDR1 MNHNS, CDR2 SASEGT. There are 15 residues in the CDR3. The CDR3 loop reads CASSGVGTGVYEQYF. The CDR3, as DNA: TGTGCCAGCAGTGGAGTAGGGACTGGGGTCTACGAGCAGTACTTC.